The following is a T cell receptor (beta chain) sequence with its context. TCRdb re-derived calls from the PCR reads in MiXCR, one entry per CDR3 protein. The top ten clones hold about 4.2% of a sample with some 100,000 distinct CDR3 sequences, roughly a third of them seen once. These data originate in a study of molecular identifiers for immune sequencing clone quantification. The trim removed 8 bases at V and 5 bases at J, leaving 18 bases unmatched. CDR1 and CDR2 (germline): MNHEY, SMNVEV (reference sequence). This CDR3 is 17 amino acids long. Sequencing was carried out using naive CD8+ T cells from blood, with Jurkat cell RNA spiked in. Subset described: FACS-sorted CD8+CD4-CCR7+CD45RA+ naive T cells. This clonotype was sampled from a human donor in good health. Some libraries in this study had Jurkat cell RNA spiked in. This chain joins TRBV27 and TRBJ1-1; 9 nucleotides agree with TRBD1. The CDR3 nucleotides read TGTGCCAGCCAAGGAGGGGTCAATAACAGGGGGCGGACTGAAGCTTTCTTT. Translation gives CASQGGVNNRGRTEAFF.